This T cell receptor beta chain was captured in a study of CD8+ T cells in alopecia areata. Overall study: Patients remained on tofacitinib for 6 to 18 months and then went 6 months without it.

Treatment indicated: oral pan-JAK inhibitor, 5-10 mg twice daily. Sorting separated CD4+ and CD8+ T cells out of PBMCs. In this sample, this clone turned up a few times. RNA, once extracted, was reverse transcribed into cDNA for use as the sequencing template. Here immunoSEQ multiplex PCR was the method, and the copy in TCRdb shows in-frame clones only, minus some. The table shows about 270,000 clones, with around 64% occurring only once. This CDR3 region has 13 residues. Germline assignment: CDR1 SGHDT and CDR2 YYEEEE. V gave up 7 bases and J gave up 0 bases, with 7 bases separating them. This sequence originates from a human donor with alopecia areata. This specimen consisted of CD4+ T cells sorted from blood, obtained at approximately week 52, from a patient treated with tofacitinib. The J gene is TRBJ1-4, the V gene TRBV5-6; D unresolved. The CDR3 reads CASSGTTNEKLFF. The CDR3 nucleotides read TGTGCCAGCTCCGGGACAACTAATGAAAAACTGTTTTTT.